This is a list of T cell receptor beta chains from one sample in a study of T cells in Graves' hyperthyroidism and ophthalmopathy. TCRdb re-analysed the multiplex PCR reads in MiXCR, keeping a single row per CDR3 protein. The data contain hundreds of thousands of distinct CDR3 sequences, about 17% of them seen just once; the ten biggest clones take up 16%. Material: blood. These receptors originate from a woman aged 50 to 65 with Graves' hyperthyroidism that later progressed to Graves' ophthalmopathy. Each CDR3 is given with its conserved first and last residue. D genes are given only for firm matches. Rows give clone size only sometimes, using once, few, many, or a class for an expanded clone.

few	TRBV29-1	TRBJ1-2	-	TGCAGCGTGTACAGGGCTTGGGGCTACACCTTC	CSVYRAWGYTF
-	TRBV6-1	TRBJ1-6	-	TGTGCCAGCAGCCCCCGGGAGACCTACTCCTATTCACCCCTCCACTTT	CASSPRETYSYSPLHF
-	TRBV6-1	TRBJ2-1	TRBD2	TGTGCCAGCAGTGAAGATTGGGGGGGGAATGAGCAGTTCTTC	CASSEDWGGNEQFF
many	TRBV5-1	TRBJ1-2	-	TGCGCCAGCAGCTTGGATGGCGGCTATGGCTACACCTTC	CASSLDGGYGYTF
few	TRBV6-1	TRBJ1-1	-	TGTGCCAGCAGCGCCACTCAGGGCACTGAAGCTTTCTTT	CASSATQGTEAFF
few	TRBV10-3	TRBJ2-3	-	TGTGCCATCAGTGGGGCAGAACCGGCTGTGGCTACGCAGTATTTT	CAISGAEPAVATQYF
-	TRBV5-4	TRBJ1-2	-	TGTGCCAGCAGCCCCCTCGAAAGTTCTAACTATGGCTACACCTTC	CASSPLESSNYGYTF
many	TRBV2	TRBJ2-4	-	TGTGCCAGCACCCGGGACATACTAGCCAAAAACATTCAGTACTTC	CASTRDILAKNIQYF
-	TRBV5-1	TRBJ1-3	-	TGCGCCAGCAGCTTGAGTTTCAGACGCTCTGGAAACACCATATATTTT	CASSLSFRRSGNTIYF
many	TRBV6-2/TRBV6-3	TRBJ2-3	-	TGTGCCAGCAGTTACTCGAGTAGCAACACAGATACGCAGTATTTT	CASSYSSSNTDTQYF
many	TRBV12-3/TRBV12-4	TRBJ2-7	TRBD2	TGTGCCAGCAGTTTCGCGTCTAGCGGGGACGAGCAGTACTTC	CASSFASSGDEQYF
-	TRBV29-1	TRBJ2-5	-	TGCAGCGTTGGAGGCAGGGGAGAGACCCAGTACTTC	CSVGGRGETQYF
few	TRBV9	TRBJ2-3	TRBD2	TGTGCCAGCAGCGCCCCCTCCTCGGGACTAGCGAGCACAGATACGCAGTATTTT	CASSAPSSGLASTDTQYF
few	TRBV7-2	TRBJ1-6	-	TGTGCCAGCGGCTGGACAGACCTAAATTCACCCCTCCACTTT	CASGWTDLNSPLHF
once	TRBV3-1	TRBJ2-5	TRBD2	TGTGCCAGCAGCCGCTGGGGGACTAGCGGGCAAGAGACCCAGTACTTC	CASSRWGTSGQETQYF
many	TRBV2	TRBJ1-1	-	TGTGCCAGCTTCCGTCCAGGGCTGGACACTGAAGCTTTCTTT	CASFRPGLDTEAFF
-	TRBV10-2	TRBJ2-7	-	TGCGCCAGCAGTGGGGATAGGGAGCAGTACTTC	CASSGDREQYF